This T cell receptor beta chain stems from a study of cytomegalovirus exposure and HLA in healthy donors. CDR3 length: 15 residues. PCR primers comprised 60 Vbeta and 13 Jbeta primers. Using immunoSEQ multiplex PCR, the repertoire was profiled, and TCRdb retains in-frame clones only, with some absent. The sample consists of 200,000 to 250,000 clones, about four fifths of them appearing once. The gene calls are TRBV21-1 and TRBJ1-4; the table's D call of TRBD1 was not tested on the DNA. TRBV21-1 is designated a pseudogene. This TCR was recovered from a woman between 50 and 59 years old in good health and CMV-seropositive. The sample comprised PBMCs. For the CDR3, the DNA is TGTGCCAGCAGCAGAAGGACAGGGTATATTGAAAAACTGTTTTTT. Protein sequence: CASSRRTGYIEKLFF.